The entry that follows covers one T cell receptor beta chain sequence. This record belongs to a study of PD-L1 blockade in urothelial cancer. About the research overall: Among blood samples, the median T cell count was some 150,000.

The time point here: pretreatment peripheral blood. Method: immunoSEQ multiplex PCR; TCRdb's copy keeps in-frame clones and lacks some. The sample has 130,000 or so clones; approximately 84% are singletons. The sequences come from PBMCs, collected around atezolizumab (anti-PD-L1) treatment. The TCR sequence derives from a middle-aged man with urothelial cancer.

The CDR3 coding sequence is TGCGCCAGCAGCCCTGAGCGGGACTACAATGAGCAGTTCTTC. It codes for CASSPERDYNEQFF. The genes are TRBV4-1 and TRBJ2-1; 7 bases agree with TRBD2. Germline trimming cut 4 bases from V and 3 bases from J; bases unmatched to any gene: 3. The CDR3 loop spans 14 amino acids. CDR1 is MGHRA and CDR2 is YSYEKL in the germline V gene.